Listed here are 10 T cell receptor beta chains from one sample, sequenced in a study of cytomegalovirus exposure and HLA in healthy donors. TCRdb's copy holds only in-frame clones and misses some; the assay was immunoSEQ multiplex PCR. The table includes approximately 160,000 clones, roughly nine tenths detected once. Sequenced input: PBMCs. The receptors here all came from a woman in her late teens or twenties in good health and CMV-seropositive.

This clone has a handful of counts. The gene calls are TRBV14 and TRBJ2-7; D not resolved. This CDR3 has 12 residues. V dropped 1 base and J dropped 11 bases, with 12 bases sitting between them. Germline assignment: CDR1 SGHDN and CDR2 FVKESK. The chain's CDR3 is CASSQGDLGKYF. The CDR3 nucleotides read TGTGCCAGCAGCCAAGGTGATCTAGGAAAGTACTTC.

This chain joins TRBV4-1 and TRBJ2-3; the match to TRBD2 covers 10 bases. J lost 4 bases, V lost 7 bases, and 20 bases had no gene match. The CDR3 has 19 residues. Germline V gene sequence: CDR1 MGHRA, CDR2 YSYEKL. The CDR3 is CASTLRGSSGSGGSDTQYF. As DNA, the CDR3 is TGCGCCAGCACCCTAAGAGGGTCTAGCGGGAGTGGGGGATCAGATACGCAGTATTTT.

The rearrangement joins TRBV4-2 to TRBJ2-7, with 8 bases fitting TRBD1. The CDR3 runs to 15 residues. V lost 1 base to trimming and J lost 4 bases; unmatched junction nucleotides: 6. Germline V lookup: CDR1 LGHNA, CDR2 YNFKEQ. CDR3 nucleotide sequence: TGTGCCAGCAGCCAAGGGGCAGGGGGCTTGTACGAGCAGTACTTC. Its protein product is CASSQGAGGLYEQYF.

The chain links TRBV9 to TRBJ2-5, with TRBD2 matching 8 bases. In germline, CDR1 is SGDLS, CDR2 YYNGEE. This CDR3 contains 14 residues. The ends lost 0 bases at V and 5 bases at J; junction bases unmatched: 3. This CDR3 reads CASSVAGRGETQYF. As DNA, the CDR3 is TGTGCCAGCAGCGTAGCCGGGAGGGGGGAGACCCAGTACTTC.

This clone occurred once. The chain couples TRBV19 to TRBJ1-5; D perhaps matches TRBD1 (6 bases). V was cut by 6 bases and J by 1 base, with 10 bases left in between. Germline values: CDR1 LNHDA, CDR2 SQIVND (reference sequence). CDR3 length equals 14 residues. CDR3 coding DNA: TGTGCCAGTAGCAGCGGACAGAGCAATCAGCCCCAGCATTTT. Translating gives CASSSGQSNQPQHF. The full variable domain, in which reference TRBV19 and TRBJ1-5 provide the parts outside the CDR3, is DGGITQSPKYLFRKEGQNVTLSCEQNLNHDAMYWYRQDPGQGLRLIYYSQIVNDFQKGDIAEGYSVSREKKESFPLTVTSAQKNPTAFYLCASSSGQSNQPQHFGDGTRLSIL.

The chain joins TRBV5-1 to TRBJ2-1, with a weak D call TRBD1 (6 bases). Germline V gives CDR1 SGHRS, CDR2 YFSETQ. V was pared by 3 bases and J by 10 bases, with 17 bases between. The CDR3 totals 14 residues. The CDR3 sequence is CASSSLGFQGEQFF. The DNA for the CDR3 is TGCGCCAGCAGCTCTCTTGGGTTCCAGGGGGAGCAGTTCTTC.

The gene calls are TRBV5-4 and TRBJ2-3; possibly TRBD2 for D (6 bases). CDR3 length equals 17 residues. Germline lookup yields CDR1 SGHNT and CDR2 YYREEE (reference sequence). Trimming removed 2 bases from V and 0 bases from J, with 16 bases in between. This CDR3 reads CASSLSTRRGSTDTQYF. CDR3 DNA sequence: TGTGCCAGCAGCTTATCAACCAGGAGGGGCAGCACAGATACGCAGTATTTT.

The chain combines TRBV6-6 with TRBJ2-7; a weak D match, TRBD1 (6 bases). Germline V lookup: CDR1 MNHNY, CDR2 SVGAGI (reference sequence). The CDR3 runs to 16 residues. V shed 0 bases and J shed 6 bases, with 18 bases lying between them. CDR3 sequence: CASSYSIGGRTSEQYF. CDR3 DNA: TGTGCCAGCAGTTACTCGATTGGGGGCAGAACTAGCGAGCAGTACTTC.

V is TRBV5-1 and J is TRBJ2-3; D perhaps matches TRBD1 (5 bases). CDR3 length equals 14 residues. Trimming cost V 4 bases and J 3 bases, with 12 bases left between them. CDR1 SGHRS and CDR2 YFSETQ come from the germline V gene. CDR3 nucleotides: TGCGCCAGCAGCCTGCCCCCAGGGACAGATACGCAGTATTTT. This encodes CASSLPPGTDTQYF.

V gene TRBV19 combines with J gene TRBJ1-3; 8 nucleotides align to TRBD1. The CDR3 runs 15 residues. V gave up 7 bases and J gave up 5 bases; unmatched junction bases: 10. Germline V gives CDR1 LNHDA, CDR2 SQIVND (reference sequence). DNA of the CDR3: TGTGCCAGTACCCACGGACAGGGTTTCCGAAACACCATATATTTT. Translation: CASTHGQGFRNTIYF.